Presented here are 13 T cell receptor beta chains from one specimen sequenced in a study of early T cells in non-severe SARS-CoV-2 infection. Each CDR3 protein gets one entry after TCRdb re-called the 5' RACE reads with MiXCR. The table includes tens of thousands of distinct CDR3 sequences, 11% to 15% detected once. Sequencing input: whole blood. Receptors originate from an adult who was a healthcare worker with PCR-confirmed SARS-CoV-2 infection or an uninfected control (not recorded which).

The genes are TRBV12-3 or TRBV12-4 and TRBJ2-3, with 7 positions matching TRBD2. With V trimmed by 6 bases and J by 0 bases, 3 bases remained unmatched. CDR3 length: 14 residues. The CDR3 DNA is TGTGCCAGCAGGAGAGCGGGGAGCACAGATACGCAGTATTTT. It yields the protein CASRRAGSTDTQYF.

This clonotype occurred a few times. The chain uses TRBV5-1 and TRBJ1-2, with D possibly being TRBD1 (5 bases). The germline V gene has CDR1 SGHRS and CDR2 YFSETQ. Trimming stripped 0 bases from V and 8 bases from J, with 8 bases between. The CDR3 totals 12 residues. CDR3 DNA sequence: TGCGCCAGCAGCTTGGGGGGCTTCGGCTACACCTTC. Its protein is CASSLGGFGYTF.

This clonotype has a handful of counts. The chain joins TRBV28 to TRBJ2-7, with 8 bases lining up with TRBD1. The J segment lost 0 bases and the V segment lost 4 bases, leaving 8 bases of the junction unmatched. CDR1 and CDR2 from the germline V gene are MDHEN and SYDVKM. The CDR3 is 16 residues long. The CDR3 region is CASSYTGGVSSYEQYF. CDR3 DNA sequence: TGTGCCAGCAGTTATACAGGGGGTGTTAGCTCCTACGAGCAGTACTTC.

This clonotype was seen ten or more times. The CDR3 protein is CASSLTSGRSNEQFF. Written as DNA, the CDR3 is TGCGCCAGCAGTTTGACTAGCGGGAGGAGCAATGAGCAGTTCTTC. The chain joins TRBV5-1 to TRBJ2-1, with 13 bases aligning to TRBD2. V was pared by 5 bases and J by 6 bases, with 5 bases of the junction left unmatched. The CDR3 has 15 residues. The germline CDR1 and CDR2 sequences are SGHRS and YFSETQ.

This clonotype was detected a few times. The chain joins TRBV11-2 to TRBJ1-1; D is perhaps TRBD1 (5 bases). CDR1 and CDR2 from the germline V gene are SGHAT and FQNNGV. V lost 5 bases and J 10 bases, leaving 20 bases between the germline ends. The CDR3 extends over 14 amino acids. CDR3 residues: CASSPIAGGLRAFF. In DNA, the CDR3 is TGTGCCAGCAGCCCAATCGCGGGGGGACTCCGAGCTTTCTTT.

This clonotype was seen repeatedly, ten times or more. The CDR3 protein is CASSRDQDNEQFF. The CDR3 nucleotides read TGTGCCAGTAGTAGGGACCAAGACAATGAGCAGTTCTTC. The chain combines TRBV19 with TRBJ2-1; D may be TRBD1 or TRBD2 (5 bases each). The germline V gene encodes CDR1 LNHDA and CDR2 SQIVND (reference sequence). The CDR3 extends over 13 amino acids. V dropped 4 bases and J dropped 5 bases, with 9 bases sitting between them.

This chain links TRBV19 with TRBJ1-2; possibly TRBD1 for D (5 bases). V was clipped by 7 bases and J by 6 bases, with 15 bases between them. Germline CDR1 and CDR2: LNHDA and SQIVND (reference sequence). This CDR3 has 13 amino acids. CDR3 DNA sequence: TGTGCCAGTAATCCGGGACCCTGTAATGGCTACACCTTC. This translates into CASNPGPCNGYTF.

The chain joins TRBV7-8 to TRBJ2-2; D uncertain. The V gene lost 2 bases and the J gene lost 6 bases, with 16 bases spanning the gap. CDR1 SGHVS and CDR2 FQNEAQ come from the germline V gene. The CDR3 has 16 amino acids. CDR3: CASSLPPSGSSGELFF. The CDR3 nucleotides read TGTGCCAGCAGCTTACCCCCTTCGGGCTCCTCCGGGGAGCTGTTTTTT.

The chain uses TRBV27 and TRBJ1-5; D possibly corresponds to TRBD1 (6 bases). The CDR3 covers 13 residues. V lost 4 bases and J lost 4, with 8 bases in between. Germline V gene sequence: CDR1 MNHEY, CDR2 SMNVEV (reference sequence). CDR3 loop: CASSWGANQPQHF. The CDR3 nucleotides are TGTGCCAGCAGTTGGGGGGCAAATCAGCCCCAGCATTTT.

This sequence joins TRBV27 and TRBJ2-1; 13 bases align to TRBD2. Trimming took 5 bases from V and 9 from J; bases not matched to a gene: 7. The CDR3 covers 15 residues. Germline V gene data show CDR1 as MNHEY and CDR2 as SMNVEV (reference sequence). The CDR3 loop is CASSLGLAGVIEQFF. The DNA for the CDR3 is TGTGCCAGCAGTCTCGGACTAGCGGGAGTTATTGAGCAGTTCTTC.

As to this clonotype: A clone one base away is much larger, so this may be a read error. The rearrangement links TRBV4-2 to TRBJ2-3; maybe TRBD1 (5 bases). CDR1 is LGHNA and CDR2 is YNFKEQ in the germline V gene. There are 15 residues in the CDR3. The CDR3 spells CVSSQDPGAGDTQYF. Written as DNA, the CDR3 is TGTGTCAGCAGCCAAGATCCTGGGGCAGGAGATACGCAGTATTTT.

The J gene is TRBJ1-5, the V gene TRBV29-1; D remains unclear. CDR1 SQVTM and CDR2 ANQGSEA come from the germline V gene. The CDR3 extends over 13 amino acids. Deletions cut 6 bases from V and 1 base from J, with 10 bases between. This CDR3 reads CSVRHGSNQPQHF. CDR3 in DNA: TGCAGCGTCCGGCACGGGAGCAATCAGCCCCAGCATTTT.

This clonotype was seen at least ten times. V and J are TRBV10-2 and TRBJ2-3; no reliable D call. V lost 4 bases and J lost 0, with 8 bases in between. The CDR3 consists of 14 residues. Germline CDR1 reads WSHSY; CDR2 reads SAAADI. The CDR3 DNA reads as TGCGCCAGCAGTGTGGGAACTAGCACAGATACGCAGTATTTT. Its protein is CASSVGTSTDTQYF.